This is a list of T cell receptor beta chains from one sample in a study of shared clonotypes between healthy human individuals. Clones were read by immunoSEQ multiplex PCR, and TCRdb kept only the in-frame ones, dropping some. The sample records fewer than 1.8 million clones, approximately 98.5% being singletons. Sequenced material: naive CD4+ T cells sorted from blood. The receptors come from a man aged 25 to 45 in good health. CDR3s include the opening cysteine and the closing phenylalanine or tryptophan. Each record gives: J gene, clone size, D gene, V gene, CDR3 DNA, CDR3 protein. The D gene is left open where the match is weak. Size is stated for part of the rows, as once, few or many counts, or as a class when the clone is expanded.

>TRBJ2-2|NA|TRBD1|TRBV5-1
TGCGCCAGCAGCCTCTTTTGGGGCGGACAGGGGACACCCGGGGAGCTGTTTTTT
CASSLFWGGQGTPGELFF
>TRBJ2-7|NA|TRBD1|TRBV6-1
TGTGCCAGCAGGGGGACAGGTAAGGTCTACGAGCAGTACTTC
CASRGTGKVYEQYF
>TRBJ2-3|NA|NA|TRBV19
TGTGCCAGTAGTACCCTAACTAGAAGCTGGGGCACAGATACGCAGTATTTT
CASSTLTRSWGTDTQYF
>TRBJ2-7|NA|NA|TRBV28
TGTGCCACATCAAGGGCAATGTACGAGCAGTACTTC
CATSRAMYEQYF
>TRBJ2-7|NA|TRBD1|TRBV15
TGTGCCACCAGCAGGGCCGGGACAGGGTTTTCTTACGAGCAGTACTTC
CATSRAGTGFSYEQYF
>TRBJ2-1|NA|TRBD2|TRBV18
TGTGCCAGCTCACAGGTGGGACTAGCGGGGCAATACAATGAGCAGTTCTTC
CASSQVGLAGQYNEQFF
>TRBJ1-2|NA|NA|TRBV7-8
TGTGCCAGCAGCTTAGCGAGGGGGGCTAACTATGGCTACACCTTC
CASSLARGANYGYTF
>TRBJ2-3|once|NA|TRBV9
TGTGCCAGCACCAGAGGTGCTAGCACAGATACGCAGTATTTT
CASTRGASTDTQYF
>TRBJ1-2|NA|NA|TRBV27
TGTGCCAGCAGTCCCCGCGGGACTAACTATGGCTACACCTTC
CASSPRGTNYGYTF
>TRBJ2-5|NA|NA|TRBV28
TGTGCCAGCATCACTGGAGAGACCCAGTACTTC
CASITGETQYF
>TRBJ2-7|NA|NA|TRBV10-3
TGTGCCACCTCTCAGTCGAGGGTCTACGAGCAGTACTTC
CATSQSRVYEQYF
>TRBJ2-7|NA|TRBD1|TRBV15
TGTGCCACCAGCCCTCGGGACAGGGATTACGAGCAGTACTTC
CATSPRDRDYEQYF
>TRBJ2-2|NA|NA|TRBV7-9
TGTGCCAGCAGCTCGAATCGTGGAAAGGGGACCGGGGAGCTGTTTTTT
CASSSNRGKGTGELFF
>TRBJ2-3|NA|NA|TRBV5-1
TGCGCCAGCAGCTTCCAACCGCAAACAGATACGCAGTATTTT
CASSFQPQTDTQYF
>TRBJ2-7|NA|NA|TRBV6-5
TGTGCCAGCAGTTACGGGGGTCTTGGGTACGAGCAGTACTTC
CASSYGGLGYEQYF
>TRBJ2-7|NA|TRBD2|TRBV5-1
TGCGCCAGCAGCTTAGGGACTAGCGGGATCTCCTACGAGCAGTACTTC
CASSLGTSGISYEQYF
>TRBJ1-3|NA|NA|TRBV19
TGTGCCAGTAGTATCGGCGCAGTAAGGACAGCGGGAAACACCATATATTTT
CASSIGAVRTAGNTIYF
>TRBJ2-2|NA|NA|TRBV28
TGTGCCAGCAGTTCGCCTCGAATCGGGATTGGCACCGGGGAGCTGTTTTTT
CASSSPRIGIGTGELFF
>TRBJ1-4|NA|TRBD1|TRBV5-1
TGCGCCAGCAGCCGGACAGGGGAAAGTGAAAAACTGTTTTTT
CASSRTGESEKLFF
>TRBJ1-2|once|TRBD1|TRBV5-4
TGTGCCAGCAGCCCGAGCACCGGGACAGGGAACTATGGCTACACCTTC
CASSPSTGTGNYGYTF
>TRBJ1-3|once|NA|TRBV7-2
TGTGCCAGCAGCTTAAACAGCCGGTGGCCTGGAAACACCATATATTTT
CASSLNSRWPGNTIYF
>TRBJ2-1|NA|TRBD1|TRBV6-5
TGTGCCAGCAGTTTTAACCGGGACAGCGACAATGAGCAGTTCTTC
CASSFNRDSDNEQFF
>TRBJ2-7|NA|NA|TRBV5-1
TGCGCCAGCAGCCTGGCTTCCACTGGGGGCGGCGAGCAGTACTTC
CASSLASTGGGEQYF
>TRBJ2-3|NA|NA|TRBV6-1
TGTGCCAGCAGTGCTCATCGAGGGAAAAGGGCAGATACGCAGTATTTT
CASSAHRGKRADTQYF
>TRBJ1-1|NA|NA|TRBV30
TGTGCCTGGAGCAAGCAGGGCCACACTGAAGCTTTCTTT
CAWSKQGHTEAFF
>TRBJ2-7|NA|TRBD2|TRBV18
TGTGCCAGCTCACCCCTGGGGACTAGCGGGATTTTCCACGAGCAGTACTTC
CASSPLGTSGIFHEQYF
>TRBJ2-7|NA|TRBD2|TRBV2
TGTGCCAGCAGTGACACACTAGCGGGAGGGGACGAGCAGTACTTC
CASSDTLAGGDEQYF
>TRBJ2-3|NA|NA|TRBV4-1
TGCGCCAGCAGCCAGAGAGTAAGCGGTAGCCCTAGCACAGATACGCAGTATTTT
CASSQRVSGSPSTDTQYF
>TRBJ2-3|once|NA|TRBV25-1
TGTGCAACTCAGAACCTGCTAATAGGAGATACGCAGTATTTT
CATQNLLIGDTQYF
>TRBJ2-2|NA|NA|TRBV2
TGTGCCAGCAGACAGGGAACTGGAGCCGGGGAGCTGTTTTTT
CASRQGTGAGELFF
>TRBJ2-7|NA|NA|TRBV25-1
TGTGCCAGCAGTGAATATGGACGGGGTCGGGAGCAGTACTTC
CASSEYGRGREQYF
>TRBJ2-7|once|NA|TRBV6-6
TGTGCCAGCAACCTCCGGTTAGGGGACGAGCAGTACTTC
CASNLRLGDEQYF
>TRBJ1-1|NA|NA|TRBV7-9
TGTGCCAGCAGCTTAGCGCGGGGCTTGGCTATGAACACTGAAGCTTTCTTT
CASSLARGLAMNTEAFF
>TRBJ2-3|NA|NA|TRBV29-1
TGCAGCGTTGAAGGAAGTCGGGAAGACACAGATACGCAGTATTTT
CSVEGSREDTDTQYF
>TRBJ1-6|NA|NA|TRBV6-1
TGTGCCAGCCCCGGACAGTCCTATAATTCACCCCTCCACTTT
CASPGQSYNSPLHF
>TRBJ2-1|NA|NA|TRBV6-5
TGTGCCAGCAATAGGGGGGGGAACAATGAGCAGTTCTTC
CASNRGGNNEQFF
>TRBJ1-1|NA|NA|TRBV29-1
TGCAGCGCCGCCCAGGGTACGAACACTGAAGCTTTCTTT
CSAAQGTNTEAFF
>TRBJ1-1|NA|NA|TRBV19
TGTGCCAGTATCACACAGGGAACAAACACTGAAGCTTTCTTT
CASITQGTNTEAFF
>TRBJ2-1|NA|NA|TRBV5-1
TGCGCCAGCAGCTTGCCGGGGCAGGACGCCTACAATGAGCAGTTCTTC
CASSLPGQDAYNEQFF
>TRBJ1-5|NA|NA|TRBV30
TGTGCCTGGAGTCTTGGGGGGTTGTGGGATCAGCCCCAGCATTTT
CAWSLGGLWDQPQHF
>TRBJ2-3|NA|NA|TRBV5-4
TGTGCCAGCAGCACACTCGAGGGTACAGATACGCAGTATTTT
CASSTLEGTDTQYF
>TRBJ2-7|NA|NA|TRBV18
TGTGCCAGCTCACCACGGACGGTAGGCAACGAGCAGTACTTC
CASSPRTVGNEQYF
>TRBJ2-7|NA|NA|TRBV5-4
TGTGCCAGCAGCCGGCAGGGGCCGATTTACGAGCAGTACTTC
CASSRQGPIYEQYF
>TRBJ2-3|NA|TRBD2|TRBV5-5
TGTGCCAGCAGCTTGTTGGCGGGAGGATCAGATACGCAGTATTTT
CASSLLAGGSDTQYF
>TRBJ1-1|NA|NA|TRBV27
TGTGCCAGCAGTTTATTTGGGATCGTCTCAATGAACACTGAAGCTTTCTTT
CASSLFGIVSMNTEAFF
>TRBJ2-1|NA|TRBD2|TRBV7-7
TGTGCCAGCAGTTCCGGGCGGGAGTATGAGCAGTTCTTC
CASSSGREYEQFF
>TRBJ2-1|once|NA|TRBV9
TGTGCCAGCAGCGTAGAAAGGAGGTCCTACAATGAGCAGTTCTTC
CASSVERRSYNEQFF
>TRBJ1-5|NA|NA|TRBV18
TGTGCCAGCTCACCGGAGAACCAGCCCCAGCATTTT
CASSPENQPQHF